This T cell receptor (beta chain) was captured by sequencing in a study of T cells after posttransplantation cyclophosphamide. Measured with immunoSEQ multiplex PCR; TCRdb has only the in-frame clones, and not every one. Of 7,800 or so clones in the sample, approximately 92% were seen once. This related bone marrow graft donor gave peripheral blood on the day of marrow donation. From germline, CDR1 is MNHEY and CDR2 SVGAGI. The CDR3 extends over 13 amino acids. The V end was cut by 0 bases, the J end by 9 bases, with 9 bases between. General study results and limits: Recipient CMV seropositivity and CMV reactivation strongly tracked TRB clonality. Blood and skin or GI T cell repertoires showed limited TRB overlap. Donor-recipient repertoire similarity was low at 1-2 months, rising over year one.

As concerns this clone: Its target is not known.

Sequenced material: CD4+ T cells sorted from blood. This sequence joins TRBV6-5 and TRBJ1-5; D is possibly TRBD1 (5 bases). This clonotype was obtained from a woman aged 50 to 60 in good health and a related stem cell transplant donor. CDR3 nucleotides: TGTGCCAGCAGTTACTCGGGGGGAGGGCCCCAGCATTTT. It specifies CASSYSGGGPQHF.